Sequencing of this TCR beta chain was carried out in a study of Graves' ophthalmopathy and Graves' hyperthyroidism. Notes on the study in general: The model predicted ophthalmopathy progression with 60% to 71% sensitivity and around 72% specificity.

Hyperthyroidism patients were newly diagnosed, ill under 2 months, and aged 18 to 65 years. Patients were left out if they had other autoimmune diseases, uncontrolled infections, pregnancy or lactation. The sequenced template was RNA, covering the TCR beta CDR3 region. The workflow started with a first-round RT-PCR run with HTBI primers and then moved on to a second-round multiplex PCR. Each CDR3 protein gets one entry after TCRdb re-called the multiplex PCR reads with MiXCR. The data hold 680,000 or so distinct CDR3 sequences, with about a fifth observed a single time. The CDR3 length is 15 residues. CDR1 is MGHRA and CDR2 is YSYEKL in the germline V gene. V lost 0 bases and J 2 bases, leaving 8 bases between the germline ends. This clonotype was recorded a few times. Its antigen remains unknown.

The source material was peripheral blood. The chain is built from TRBV4-1 and TRBJ1-3; unclear D gene. This TCR came from a woman between 18 and 30 years old with stable Graves' hyperthyroidism. Some clones in this sample may be carry-over from other donors' samples. CDR3: CASSQDWLAGNTIYF. The CDR3 DNA sequence: TGCGCCAGCAGCCAAGATTGGTTGGCTGGAAACACCATATATTTT.